This TCR beta chain came from a study of blood T cell repertoires in COVID-19. Sequencing was performed with immunoSEQ multiplex PCR; in TCRdb, only in-frame clones are kept and a portion is missing. The sample consists of about 160,000 clones, approximately 80% of them appearing once. The age range of participants was 18 to 89 years, with residence in approximately 25 US areas. Each recovered donor of Cohort 3 presented with two negative PCRs, clearance, or symptom resolution. The receptor comes from a man aged 35 to 55 who had recovered from COVID-19. The sample taken for sequencing was PBMCs or T cells enriched from blood (not recorded which).

The CDR3: CATSTGGSTDTQYF. The DNA of the CDR3 is TGTGCCACCTCAACGGGGGGGAGCACAGATACGCAGTATTTT. The genes are TRBV10-3 and TRBJ2-3; TRBD2 aligns across 8 bases. The ends lost 10 bases at V and 0 bases at J; junction bases unmatched: 6. The CDR3 extends over 14 amino acids. Germline CDR1 is ENHRY and CDR2 is SYGVKD.